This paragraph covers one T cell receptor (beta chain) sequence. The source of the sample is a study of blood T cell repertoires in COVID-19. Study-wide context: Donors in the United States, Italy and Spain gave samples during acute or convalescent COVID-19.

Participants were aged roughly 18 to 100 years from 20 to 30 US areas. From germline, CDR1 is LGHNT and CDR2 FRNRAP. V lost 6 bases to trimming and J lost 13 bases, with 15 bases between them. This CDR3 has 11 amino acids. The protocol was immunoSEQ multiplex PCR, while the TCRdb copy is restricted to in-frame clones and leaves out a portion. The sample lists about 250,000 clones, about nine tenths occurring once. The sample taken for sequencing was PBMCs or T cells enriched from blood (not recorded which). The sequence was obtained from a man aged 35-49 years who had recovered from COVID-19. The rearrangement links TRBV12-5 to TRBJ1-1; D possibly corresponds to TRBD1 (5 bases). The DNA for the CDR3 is TGTGCTAGTGGGGTGGGGCCCGTTGTTTTCTTT. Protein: CASGVGPVVFF.